This TCR beta chain comes out of a study of cytomegalovirus exposure and HLA in healthy donors. Findings and limits, study-wide: Among the most significant clusters, several appeared linked to common viral pathogens in a later analysis. Among CMV-associated TCR beta chains, most appeared HLA-restricted in a later analysis. According to the study, around 160 TCR beta chains were cytomegalovirus-associated. Productive rates of about 90% or about 30% were seen for most TCR beta V segments in an earlier analysis.

The J segment lost 6 bases and the V segment lost 4 bases, leaving 16 bases of the junction unmatched. The CDR3 covers 17 residues. The V gene's germline CDR1 is SGHNT and CDR2 YYREEE (reference sequence). The sample holds a few counts of this clone. As yet, its antigen is unknown. The study ran its PCR with 60 Vbeta and 13 Jbeta primers. Assay used: immunoSEQ multiplex PCR; TCRdb lists only in-frame clones, some missing. This sample carries 90,000 or so clones, around four fifths of them seen once, and the ten largest clones take roughly 2%. The sequence came from a boy aged 5 to 17 in good health and CMV-seronegative. The sequencing sample was made of PBMCs. The rearrangement uses TRBV5-4 and TRBJ2-7, with 10 bases that match TRBD1. This chain's CDR3 is CASSQGTGANLRGEQYF. The CDR3 DNA sequence: TGTGCCAGCAGCCAGGGGACAGGGGCTAACCTAAGGGGCGAGCAGTACTTC.